The TCR beta chain under discussion was sequenced for a study of blood T cell repertoires in COVID-19. Measured with immunoSEQ multiplex PCR; TCRdb has only the in-frame clones, and not every one. The sample carries about 96,000 clones, roughly 84% recorded once. The germline CDR1 and CDR2 sequences are MNHEY and SVGEGT. This CDR3 comprises 14 residues. The ends were cut back, 2 bases at V and 4 bases at J, with 11 bases in the middle. The chain has TRBV6-2 or TRBV6-3 and TRBJ1-1; D ambiguous. Source material: peripheral blood. The sequence was obtained from an older woman with acute or convalescent COVID-19. For the CDR3, the DNA is TGTGCCAGCAGTTACGAGTCGGGAGGCACTGAAGCTTTCTTT. This translates into CASSYESGGTEAFF.